The clone carrying this T cell receptor beta chain came up a few times. The target antigen is unknown. The CDR3 is 13 residues long. Germline assignment: CDR1 MNHEY and CDR2 SMNVEV (reference sequence). The germline V and J ends were trimmed by 4 bases and 4 bases, with 11 bases remaining between them. Treatment defined: roughly 10-day PBMC culture with coronavirus spike peptide pools or control peptides (ViraFEST assay). The source of the sample is a study of vaccination and CD4 T cells after COVID-19. Turning to the study itself: At a median around 100 days (range 35 to 161) after diagnosis, post-COVID samples were drawn. For post-vaccine samples, collection took place a median approximately 72 days after dose two, ranging from 14 to 241. Whole-study results and caveats: Spike mono-reactivity was evident in 304 of the 307 vaccine-specific clones derived from convalescent patients.

Once obtained from cultured CD4+ T cells, the DNA was sequenced using the Oncomine TCR Beta short-read assay. TCRdb ran MiXCR on the PCR reads and lists one entry per CDR3 protein. Seen here are just under 8,500 distinct CDR3 sequences, around two thirds observed once, and the top ten hold about 20%. The sequence derives from a human donor who had recovered from COVID-19. The sequenced sample consisted of CD4+ T cells from blood, cultured in vitro. The J gene is TRBJ2-7, the V gene TRBV27; possibly TRBD1 or TRBD2 for D (5 bases each). CDR3 in DNA: TGTGCCAGCAGTTCCGGGACGCCGTACGAGCAGTACTTC. Its protein product is CASSSGTPYEQYF.